The clone carrying this T cell receptor beta chain was observed a few times. The antigen remains unidentified. This sample was included in a study of cytomegalovirus exposure and HLA in healthy donors. The CDR3 has 11 residues. Germline CDR1 and CDR2: GTSNPN and SVGIG (reference sequence). The V end was cut by 8 bases, the J end by 11 bases, with 18 bases between. Primers: 60 Vbeta forward and 13 Jbeta reverse. In the authors' workflow: The authors later counted roughly 79 million unique TCR beta chains, approximately 12 million of them shared. Sequenced by immunoSEQ multiplex PCR; TCRdb stores in-frame clones only, minus some. D and trimming come from the DNA, and the V and J calls and clone size come from that table. The sample has 100,000 to 130,000 clones; roughly 82% are singletons. Whole-study results and caveats: The study found most TCR sequences rare, yet found some public TCRs in many donors. Productive status was seen about 90% or about 30% of the time for most TCR beta V segments in an earlier analysis. According to reports, the classifier identified cytomegalovirus status with high specificity and sensitivity.

The sequenced sample was PBMCs. The chain joins TRBV30 to TRBJ1-1; TRBD1 is a possible D gene (6 bases). This TCR was recovered from a man aged 25 to 40 in good health and CMV-seropositive. The DNA of the CDR3 is TGTGCCACCCCGGTGGGGGCTCTCGCTTTCTTT. Protein product: CATPVGALAFF. Drawing the rest from reference TRBV30 and TRBJ1-1, the complete variable domain is SQTIHQWPATLVQPVGSPLSLECTVEGTSNPNLYWYRQAAGRGLQLLFYSVGIGQISSEVPQNLSASRPQDRQFILSSKKLLLSDSGFYLCATPVGALAFFGQGTRLTVV.